This TCR beta chain appears in the sequencing data of a study of regulatory T cells in long-lasting Graves disease. Study observations and caveats: Persistent patients had more shared public clonotypes (around 2,700) than new patients (roughly 940).

Stated time point: newly diagnosed GD, antithyroid drugs for less than 3 months. Extracted RNA from PBMCs served as the source of the TCR library. Guidelines of the American Thyroid Association were used to diagnose Graves' disease. Patients came from an endocrinology department in Xi'an, China. This clonotype was picked up many times. The target antigen is unknown. Trimming shortened V by 1 base and J by 3 bases, and 22 bases separated the two germline ends. There are 19 residues in the CDR3. Germline V CDR1 and CDR2: SGHAT, FQNNGV. The TCR beta library used iRepertoire HTBI primers with Arm-PCR amplification of CDR3. Via MiXCR, TCRdb re-called the multiplex PCR reads, giving one row per CDR3 protein. This sample has about 220,000 distinct CDR3 sequences; approximately 20% occur once, and the top ten carry over 20%.

The gene calls are TRBV11-2 and TRBJ2-4, with a possible D match to TRBD2 (6 bases). The clonotype originates from a female donor with Graves disease. Sequenced material: peripheral blood mononuclear cells (PBMCs), taken at new diagnosis, from a patient treated with antithyroid drugs. CDR3 bases: TGTGCCAGCAGCTTAGGGGGGGTTTCGTGGTTCGGCGGCAAAAACATTCAGTACTTC. Residues: CASSLGGVSWFGGKNIQYF.